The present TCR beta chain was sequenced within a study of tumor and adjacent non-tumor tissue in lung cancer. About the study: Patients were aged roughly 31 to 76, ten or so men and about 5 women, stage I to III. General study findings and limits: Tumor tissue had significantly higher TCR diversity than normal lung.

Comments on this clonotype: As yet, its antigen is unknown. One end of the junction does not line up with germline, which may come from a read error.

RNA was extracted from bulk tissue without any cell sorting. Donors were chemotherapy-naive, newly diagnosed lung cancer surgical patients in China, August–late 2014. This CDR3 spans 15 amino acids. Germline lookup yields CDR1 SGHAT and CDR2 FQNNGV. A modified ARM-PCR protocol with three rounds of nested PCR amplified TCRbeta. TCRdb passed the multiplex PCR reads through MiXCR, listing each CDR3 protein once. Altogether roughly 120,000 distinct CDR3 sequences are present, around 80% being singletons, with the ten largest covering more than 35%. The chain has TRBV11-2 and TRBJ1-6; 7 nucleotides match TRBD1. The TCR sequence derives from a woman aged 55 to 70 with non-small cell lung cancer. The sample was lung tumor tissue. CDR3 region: CASGLDISGGTPLHF. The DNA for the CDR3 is TGTGCCAGCGGCTTAGATATTTCAGGGGGGACACCCCTCCACTTT.